This passage covers 24 T cell receptor beta chains from one sample sequenced in a study of CD8 T cells in ankylosing spondylitis. Antigen specificity for these receptors is unknown. Findings and caveats of the study: In ankylosing spondylitis blood, a motif of 7 to 9 highly homologous TCR beta variants appeared characteristic.

TCRdb re-called the 5' RACE reads through MiXCR, storing one row per CDR3 protein. The sample has fewer than 500,000 distinct CDR3 sequences, 25% to 30% seen once. Specimen: blood, either unsorted or a sorted T cell fraction (not recorded which). Receptors were obtained from a male donor with ankylosing spondylitis.

The rearrangement links TRBV5-1 to TRBJ1-6; 7 nucleotides match TRBD1. V was pared by 5 bases and J by 6 bases, with 8 bases of the junction left unmatched. The CDR3 has 15 amino acids. Germline loops: CDR1 SGHRS, CDR2 YFSETQ. For the CDR3, the DNA is TGCGCCAGCAGTTCTTTTGGGACAGCTAATTCACCCCTCCACTTT. It translates to CASSSFGTANSPLHF.

The CDR3 region has the DNA TGCGCCAGCAGCTTCCCGGGGGGGAATAACAATGAGCAGTTCTTC. It yields the protein CASSFPGGNNNEQFF. This sequence joins TRBV5-1 and TRBJ2-1; 8 bases agree with TRBD2. CDR1 and CDR2 from the germline V gene are SGHRS and YFSETQ. The ends lost 2 bases at V and 5 bases at J; junction bases unmatched: 6. The CDR3 loop spans 15 amino acids.

This clonotype was detected a few times. CDR3 residues: CASSEVRDEAFF. CDR3 DNA sequence: TGCGCCAGCAGTGAGGTACGGGACGAAGCTTTCTTT. V usage is TRBV10-2 and J usage is TRBJ1-1, with D maybe TRBD1 (5 bases). The V end was cut by 2 bases, the J end by 8 bases, with 9 bases between. There are 12 residues in the CDR3. Germline V gives CDR1 WSHSY, CDR2 SAAADI.

The chain combines TRBV29-1 with TRBJ1-1; 9 nucleotides agree with TRBD1. Germline V gene data show CDR1 as SQVTM and CDR2 as ANQGSEA. With V trimmed by 5 bases and J by 4 bases, 5 bases remained unmatched. CDR3 length: 13 amino acids. DNA for the CDR3: TGCAGCGTTACGACAGGGGGTGGCACTGAAGCTTTCTTT. As protein: CSVTTGGGTEAFF.

In this sample, this clonotype turned up a few times. J is TRBJ2-7 and V is TRBV5-1; the match to TRBD2 covers 8 bases. Germline V gene lookup returns CDR1 SGHRS and CDR2 YFSETQ. The CDR3 runs to 13 residues. With 1 base clipped from V and 7 bases from J, the junction kept 4 bases outside the gene matches. CDR3 nucleotides: TGCGCCAGCAGCTTGATACCTAGCGGGGAGCAGTACGTC. It is translated as CASSLIPSGEQYV.

This clonotype was observed a handful of times. The chain links TRBV7-2 to TRBJ2-2; D not certain. V was shortened by 3 bases and J by 7 bases, with 6 bases between the two germline ends. The CDR3 has 12 amino acids. Germline-derived CDR1 and CDR2 are SGHTA and FQGNSA. In DNA form, the CDR3 reads TGTGCCAGCAGCTTTACGAACGGGGAGCTGTTTTTT. Protein product: CASSFTNGELFF.

The chain uses TRBV6-1 and TRBJ1-5; perhaps TRBD1 as D (6 bases). This CDR3 has 14 residues. V was clipped by 7 bases and J by 4 bases, with 14 bases between them. The germline V gene has CDR1 MNHNS and CDR2 SASEGT. The CDR3 reads CASTQWDTNQPQHF. The CDR3 DNA reads TGTGCCAGCACCCAATGGGACACGAATCAGCCCCAGCATTTT.

The chain recombines TRBV19 with TRBJ2-6, with a possible D match to TRBD1 (6 bases). The ends were cut back, 7 bases at V and 0 bases at J, with 10 bases in the middle. This CDR3 is built from 15 residues. The germline gives CDR1 LNHDA, CDR2 SQIVND (reference sequence). This chain's CDR3 is CASIEGGSGANVLTF. In nucleotides, the CDR3 is TGTGCCAGTATCGAAGGGGGCTCTGGGGCCAACGTCCTGACTTTC.

This clonotype occurred many times. V is TRBV25-1 and J is TRBJ2-7; 11 bases match TRBD2. The V and J ends lost 8 bases and 3 bases, in that order; junction bases with no gene match: 6. The CDR3 sequence is 14 residues long. Germline values: CDR1 MGHDK, CDR2 SYGVNS. The CDR3 protein is CASRTSGSDYEQYF. CDR3 nucleotide sequence: TGTGCCAGCCGCACTAGCGGGAGTGACTACGAGCAGTACTTC.

This clonotype was counted ten times or more. CDR3 sequence: CASSSARLAGPSYNEQFF. Here the CDR3 DNA reads TGTGCCAGCAGCTCCGCCCGCCTAGCGGGTCCTTCCTACAATGAGCAGTTCTTC. This chain connects TRBV11-1 to TRBJ2-1; 8 bases are shared with TRBD2. The CDR3 is 18 residues long. The V gene end was trimmed by 4 bases and the J gene end by 1 base; junction bases not matched to a gene: 12. Germline values: CDR1 SGHAT, CDR2 FQDESV (reference sequence).

This clonotype was counted only a few times. The genes are TRBV6-1 and TRBJ1-1; D ambiguous. CDR1 and CDR2 from the germline V gene are MNHNS and SASEGT. The ends were cut back, 2 bases at V and 1 base at J, with 11 bases in the middle. CDR3 length: 15 amino acids. CDR3 sequence reads: CASSEKPQSNTEAFF. The CDR3 bases are TGTGCCAGCAGTGAAAAACCTCAGTCGAACACTGAAGCTTTCTTT.

The genes are TRBV20-1 and TRBJ1-1, with 7 bases lining up with TRBD1. Germline loops: CDR1 DFQATT, CDR2 SNEGSKA (reference sequence). The CDR3 spans 14 residues. The V and J ends lost 3 bases and 1 base, in that order; junction bases with no gene match: 5. CDR3 loop: CSARGTVRNTEAFF. The DNA of the CDR3 is TGCAGTGCTAGGGGGACAGTCAGGAACACTGAAGCTTTCTTT.

The chain employs TRBV29-1 and TRBJ2-1; unclear D gene. Trimming cost V 0 bases and J 3 bases, with 12 bases left between them. There are 15 residues in the CDR3. The germline V gene encodes CDR1 SQVTM and CDR2 ANQGSEA. CDR3 sequence: CSVEDSRVGYNEQFF. In DNA, the CDR3 is TGCAGCGTTGAAGACAGCCGGGTGGGCTACAATGAGCAGTTCTTC.

This clonotype turned up a few times. The chain joins TRBV7-9 to TRBJ2-7, with D possibly matching TRBD1 (5 bases). The CDR3 runs to 12 residues. V lost 4 bases and J lost 3, with 7 bases in between. The germline V gene encodes CDR1 SEHNR and CDR2 FQNEAQ (reference sequence). The CDR3 reads CASSWGRYEQYF. The CDR3 region has the DNA TGTGCCAGCAGCTGGGGCCGCTACGAGCAGTACTTC. The entire variable domain, with the rest obtained from reference TRBV7-9 and TRBJ2-7, is as follows: DTGVSQNPRHKITKRGQNVTFRCDPISEHNRLYWYRQTLGQGPEFLTYFQNEAQLEKSRLLSDRFSAERPKGSFSTLEIQRTEQGDSAMYLCASSWGRYEQYFGPGTRLTVT.

The chain couples TRBV20-1 to TRBJ2-7; D tentatively fits TRBD1 or TRBD2 (5 bases each). CDR1 is DFQATT, CDR2 SNEGSKA, per germline (reference sequence). CDR3 size: 13 residues. Trimming left V 6 bases short and J 6 bases short, with 18 bases between. This chain's CDR3 is CSAPFRDGSEQYF. DNA of the CDR3: TGCAGTGCCCCATTCCGGGACGGGTCCGAGCAGTACTTC.

The chain recombines TRBV12-3 or TRBV12-4 with TRBJ1-2; no reliable D call. Trimming removed 3 bases from V and 3 bases from J, with 11 bases in between. The CDR3 consists of 14 residues. CDR3 in DNA: TGTGCCAGCAGTTTGACCGGAGCAGACTATGGCTACACCTTC. It yields the protein CASSLTGADYGYTF.

This clonotype occurred a few times. The chain joins TRBV5-1 to TRBJ1-2, with a weak D call TRBD1 (5 bases). The length of the CDR3 is 17 residues. V lost 2 bases, J lost 7 bases, and 24 bases lay in between. The germline gives CDR1 SGHRS, CDR2 YFSETQ. The CDR3 reads CASSLRDVPTVSFGYTF. DNA for the CDR3: TGCGCCAGCAGCTTACGGGACGTTCCTACAGTGTCCTTTGGCTACACCTTC.

Only a few counts were recorded for this clonotype. In nucleotides, the CDR3 is TGTGCCAGCAGCCCAGAAACCGGGACTAGCTGGAATGAGCAGTTCTTC. Its translation is CASSPETGTSWNEQFF. The chain links TRBV7-7 to TRBJ2-1; 9 positions agree with TRBD2. Germline-derived CDR1 and CDR2 are SSHAT and FNYEAQ (reference sequence). V was pared by 5 bases and J by 7 bases, with 12 bases of the junction left unmatched. CDR3 size: 16 residues.

In its sample, this clonotype was seen a few times. The chain uses TRBV5-1 and TRBJ2-1; no firm D call. V was shortened by 0 bases and J by 0 bases, with 13 bases between the two germline ends. The CDR3 has 17 amino acids. Germline V gives CDR1 SGHRS, CDR2 YFSETQ. CDR3 in amino acids: CASSLEVLSSSYNEQFF. CDR3 sequence (DNA): TGCGCCAGCAGCTTGGAGGTTCTCTCGAGCTCCTACAATGAGCAGTTCTTC.

This clonotype was picked up a small number of times. The gene calls are TRBV6-1 and TRBJ1-2, with TRBD1 identical over 7 bases. V gave up 11 bases and J gave up 6 bases; unmatched junction bases: 12. Per germline, CDR1 MNHNS and CDR2 SASEGT. The CDR3 sequence is 13 residues long. DNA for the CDR3: TGTGCCGCCGGGGACAGCTTTATCCATGGCTACACCTTC. As protein: CAAGDSFIHGYTF.

The CDR3 coding sequence is TGCAGTGCTGGACTTAGTTATACGGAGCAGTTCTTC. Its translation: CSAGLSYTEQFF. V usage is TRBV20-1 and J usage is TRBJ2-1; perhaps TRBD2 as D (5 bases). The CDR3 has 12 amino acids. Trimming left V 5 bases short and J 10 bases short, with 15 bases between. Germline V gene lookup returns CDR1 DFQATT and CDR2 SNEGSKA (reference sequence).

The rearrangement joins TRBV12-3 or TRBV12-4 to TRBJ2-3; possibly TRBD2 for D (5 bases). The CDR3 covers 11 residues. The ends were cut back, 10 bases at V and 4 bases at J, with 9 bases in the middle. The CDR3 DNA reads TGTGCCACCTTGGAGGCAGATACGCAGTATTTT. This encodes CATLEADTQYF.

The chain has TRBV15 and TRBJ2-5; TRBD2 agrees at 7 bases. CDR1 LNHNV and CDR2 YYDKDF come from the germline V gene (reference sequence). This CDR3 region has 15 residues. J was trimmed by 2 bases and V by 8 bases; bases with no gene match: 11. This chain's CDR3 is CATLDPREGQETQYF. CDR3 DNA: TGTGCCACCCTTGACCCCAGGGAGGGTCAAGAGACCCAGTACTTC.

This clonotype was seen only a few times. The chain has TRBV20-1 and TRBJ1-2; D is ambiguous. Trimming removed 4 bases at V and 2 bases at J, with 11 bases between. This CDR3 has 13 amino acids. CDR1 is DFQATT and CDR2 is SNEGSKA in the germline V gene (reference sequence). DNA of the CDR3: TGCAGTGCTAAACATCCACGCAACTATGGCTACACCTTC. Amino acid sequence: CSAKHPRNYGYTF.